A single sample gave rise to the 8 T cell receptor beta chains below, sequenced in a study of PD-1 blockade in classical Hodgkin lymphoma (dated by TCRdb to 2020 to 2022). The meaning of the sample's time point label: cycle 1 day 1 (C1D1), immediately before nivolumab initiation. Every trial patient had relapsed following autologous stem cell transplantation, and prior brentuximab vedotin exposure was what differed among cohorts A, B and C. Library prep was done by the immunoSEQ multiplex PCR assay. Not all clones reach the TCRdb copy of this immuneACCESS table, which keeps in-frame sequences only. Checked studies attribute under half of the gap to unresolved V genes and leave the rest unexplained. This sample gives 55,000 to 75,000 clones in total; around 93% of them show up just once. Approximately 8.2% of the sample is taken by the ten largest. Sequenced material: peripheral blood mononuclear cells (PBMCs), taken at baseline. The receptors shown here come from a human donor with classical Hodgkin lymphoma.

V gene TRBV7-9 combines with J gene TRBJ2-7; 9 bases line up with TRBD2. There are 16 residues in the CDR3. V was clipped by 5 bases and J by 0 bases; unmatched bases: 8. Germline assignment: CDR1 SEHNR and CDR2 FQNEAQ (reference sequence). The DNA of the CDR3 is TGTGCCAGCAGCCGAATGACTAGCGGCGTCTCCTACGAGCAGTACTTC. Its translation is CASSRMTSGVSYEQYF. The complete variable domain, with remaining parts taken from reference TRBV7-9 and TRBJ2-7, reads DTGVSQNPRHKITKRGQNVTFRCDPISEHNRLYWYRQTLGQGPEFLTYFQNEAQLEKSRLLSDRFSAERPKGSFSTLEIQRTEQGDSAMYLCASSRMTSGVSYEQYFGPGTRLTVT.

The V call is TRBV7-2, the J call TRBJ1-1, with TRBD1 matching 10 bases. V shed 5 bases, J shed 0 bases, and the junction held 12 bases outside the gene matches. The CDR3 length is 18 residues. CDR1 SGHTA and CDR2 FQGNSA come from the germline V gene. In DNA form, the CDR3 reads TGTGCCAGCAGCCCCCGGACAGGGGGAGTAGTCATGAACACTGAAGCTTTCTTT. Encoded protein: CASSPRTGGVVMNTEAFF.

This clone was detected only a few times. The rearrangement links TRBV6-5 to TRBJ2-7, with D perhaps matching TRBD1 (7 bases). The CDR3 length is 14 residues. The V end was cut by 5 bases, the J end by 6 bases, with 17 bases between. CDR1 MNHEY and CDR2 SVGAGI come from the germline V gene. CDR3 loop: CASSPQEGAAEQYF. The CDR3 DNA sequence: TGTGCCAGCAGTCCCCAGGAGGGGGCTGCCGAGCAGTACTTC.

V and J are TRBV7-8 and TRBJ1-2; perhaps TRBD1 as D (5 bases). The germline V gene encodes CDR1 SGHVS and CDR2 FQNEAQ. V gave up 1 base and J gave up 6 bases, with 6 bases separating them. The CDR3 has 12 amino acids. CDR3 coding DNA: TGTGCCAGCAGCTTAGGGGGGAATGGCTACACCTTC. Its protein is CASSLGGNGYTF. Full variable domain (rest looked up from reference TRBV7-8 and TRBJ1-2): GAGVSQSPRYKVAKRGQDVALRCDPISGHVSLFWYQQALGQGPEFLTYFQNEAQLDKSGLPSDRFFAERPEGSVSTLKIQRTQQEDSAVYLCASSLGGNGYTFGSGTRLTVV.

This sequence joins TRBV28 and TRBJ2-7, with unresolved D. Trimming shortened V by 7 bases and J by 2 bases, and 12 bases separated the two germline ends. The CDR3 spans 13 residues. Germline lookup yields CDR1 MDHEN and CDR2 SYDVKM. As DNA, the CDR3 is TGTGCCAGCAACGGCAGAACACCCTACGAGCAGTACTTC. Residues: CASNGRTPYEQYF.

This CDR3 is CASSFLAGGTDTQYF. The CDR3 coding sequence is TGTGCCAGCAGTTTCCTAGCGGGGGGGACAGATACGCAGTATTTT. The chain couples TRBV27 to TRBJ2-3, with TRBD2 identical over 12 bases. V lost 3 bases, J lost 3 bases, and 1 base stayed unmatched. Per germline, CDR1 MNHEY and CDR2 SMNVEV (reference sequence). The CDR3 loop spans 15 amino acids.

J is TRBJ2-7 and V is TRBV7-2; D perhaps matches TRBD2 (5 bases). There are 13 residues in the CDR3. V was trimmed by 3 bases and J by 2 bases, leaving 8 bases between them. Germline CDR1 SGHTA, CDR2 FQGNSA. The CDR3 loop is CASSFASPYEQYF. In DNA, the CDR3 is TGTGCCAGCAGCTTCGCTAGCCCCTACGAGCAGTACTTC.

The rearrangement uses TRBV28 and TRBJ2-7; 8 bases map to TRBD2. This CDR3 has 15 amino acids. The junction had 5 bases not matched to a gene; V was cut back by 2 bases and J by 2 bases. The V gene's germline CDR1 is MDHEN and CDR2 SYDVKM. The CDR3 region is CASSLNELAAYEQYF. The DNA for the CDR3 is TGTGCCAGCAGTTTAAATGAACTAGCGGCCTACGAGCAGTACTTC.